The sequence of this T cell receptor beta chain was determined in a study of CD8 T cells in ankylosing spondylitis. A single record per CDR3 protein comes from TCRdb applying MiXCR to the 5' RACE reads. Of hundreds of thousands of distinct CDR3 sequences in the sample, about 10% were seen once. V was clipped by 0 bases and J by 2 bases; unmatched bases: 3. The CDR3 loop spans 15 amino acids. CDR1 SGHRS and CDR2 YFSETQ come from the germline V gene. This clonotype was seen many times. No antigen is known for it. General study results and limits: A TCR beta motif of under 10 highly homologous variants seemed to mark ankylosing spondylitis blood.

Source material: blood, either unsorted or a sorted T cell fraction (not recorded which). The receptor's source is a male donor with ankylosing spondylitis. V is TRBV5-1 and J is TRBJ1-1; TRBD1 agrees at 8 bases. The CDR3 loop reads CASSLDGQGNTEAFF. CDR3 in DNA: TGCGCCAGCAGCTTGGATGGACAGGGTAACACTGAAGCTTTCTTT. Full variable domain (rest looked up from reference TRBV5-1 and TRBJ1-1): KAGVTQTPRYLIKTRGQQVTLSCSPISGHRSVSWYQQTPGQGLQFLFEYFSETQRNKGNFPGRFSGRQFSNSRSEMNVSTLELGDSALYLCASSLDGQGNTEAFFGQGTRLTVV.